This T cell receptor beta chain was observed in a study of blood T cell repertoires in COVID-19. Study-level background: T cells, B-cell-depleted T cells, or PBMCs supplied cDNA or gDNA.

Clinical history reported by participants formed the basis on which cohorts were assigned. Assay: immunoSEQ multiplex PCR; the TCRdb copy retains only in-frame clones and omits some. Of roughly 180,000 clones listed, over 70% are singletons. V was shortened by 5 bases and J by 8 bases, with 21 bases between the two germline ends. CDR3 length: 15 amino acids. The germline CDR1 and CDR2 sequences are SGHAT and FQNNGV. This chain connects TRBV11-2 to TRBJ1-2, with a tentative D call TRBD1 (5 bases). This sequence originates from a middle-aged woman with acute COVID-19. The source material was PBMCs or T cells enriched from blood (not recorded which). CDR3 sequence reads: CASSHSQGLVLGYTF. CDR3 nucleotide sequence: TGTGCCAGCAGCCATTCTCAGGGATTGGTCCTGGGCTACACCTTC.